The rows below give T cell receptor beta chains drawn from one sample of a study of blood T cell repertoires in COVID-19. Libraries were prepared by immunoSEQ multiplex PCR; TCRdb keeps only in-frame clonotypes and omits some of them. The table includes 51,000 or so clones, 81% detected once. The material sequenced was peripheral blood. All receptors come from a woman older than 75 with COVID-19, enrolled during active disease. Each CDR3 is given with its conserved first and last residue. A D gene is named only where the DNA matches it firmly. Size values are once, few and many counts, or a class for expanded clones, and some rows have none.

size	D	J	V	DNA	CDR3
.	.	TRBJ1-3	TRBV19	TGTGCCAGTAGTATAGGGTCCGCGCCTGGAAACACCATATATTTT	CASSIGSAPGNTIYF
.	.	TRBJ2-1	TRBV7-3	TGTGCCAGCAGCTCGGACAGCTACAATGAGCAGTTCTTC	CASSSDSYNEQFF
.	.	TRBJ2-5	TRBV7-2	TGTGCCAGCAGGCGGGACCACGGCGCGCAGACCCAGTACTTC	CASRRDHGAQTQYF
.	.	TRBJ1-4	TRBV10-3	TGTGCCATCAGTGAGTCAACACCCTTTAATGAAAAACTGTTTTTT	CAISESTPFNEKLFF
.	TRBD1	TRBJ2-5	TRBV30	TGTGCCTGGAGCCACGGACAGGGGGCGCAAGAGACCCAGTACTTC	CAWSHGQGAQETQYF
.	.	TRBJ2-1	TRBV11-2	TGTGCCAGCAGCCCCCCCCTTCGCGGTGAGCAGTTCTTC	CASSPPLRGEQFF
.	.	TRBJ2-3	TRBV2	TGTGCCAGCAGTGATTGGCGGGCGAGCACAGATACGCAGTATTTT	CASSDWRASTDTQYF
.	.	TRBJ1-3	TRBV5-1	TGCGCCAGCAGCCCCCCGGGAACAGGAAACACCATATATTTT	CASSPPGTGNTIYF
.	TRBD1	TRBJ1-5	TRBV4-2	TGTGCCAGCAGCCAACCCATCCCGGGACAGAAGTTCCATCAGCCCCAGCATTTT	CASSQPIPGQKFHQPQHF
once	.	TRBJ2-2	TRBV19	TGTGCCATGAGACAGCCCGCCGGGGAGCTGTTTTTT	CAMRQPAGELFF
medium-sized	TRBD2	TRBJ2-7	TRBV28	TGTGCCAGCAGTTCTAGCGGAGACGGCTACGAGCAGTACTTC	CASSSSGDGYEQYF
.	TRBD2	TRBJ2-5	TRBV28	TGTGCCAGCAGCCCCGGCGGGGGAGGAGAGACCCAGTACTTC	CASSPGGGGETQYF
.	TRBD1	TRBJ2-7	TRBV28	TGTGCCAGCAGTTATAACAGGGGTGAGCAGTACTTC	CASSYNRGEQYF
.	.	TRBJ2-7	TRBV30	TGTGCCTGGAGTGTAGGGGGGGTTTCTTACGAGCAGTACTTC	CAWSVGGVSYEQYF
.	TRBD2	TRBJ2-5	TRBV6-5	TGTGCCAGCAGTCGGACTAGCGGACCGTTTGAGACCCAGTACTTC	CASSRTSGPFETQYF
.	TRBD1	TRBJ2-7	TRBV5-1	TGCGCCAGCAGCTTGGGACAGGGGATGGGAGAGCAGTACTTC	CASSLGQGMGEQYF
.	.	TRBJ2-1	TRBV7-6	TGTGCCAGCAGCTTGGGGACTGTAACCAGCTCCTACAATGAGCAGTTCTTC	CASSLGTVTSSYNEQFF
.	.	TRBJ2-5	TRBV13	TGTGCCAGCAGCCGGGACCAAGAGACCCAGTACTTC	CASSRDQETQYF
.	TRBD2	TRBJ2-3	TRBV24-1	TGTGCCACCAGTGATTTTCGGGAGGTAGGAGATACGCAGTATTTT	CATSDFREVGDTQYF
.	.	TRBJ1-2	TRBV10-3	TGTGCCATCAGTGAAGGACTTGATAACTATGGCTACACCTTC	CAISEGLDNYGYTF
.	.	TRBJ2-3	TRBV11-2	TGTGCCAGCAGGGGGCAGGGCACAGATACGCAGTATTTT	CASRGQGTDTQYF
.	.	TRBJ2-1	TRBV2	TGTGCCAGCAGTGATGCGGCAGCTCTACGGGGAGATAATGAGCAGTTCTTC	CASSDAAALRGDNEQFF
.	TRBD2	TRBJ2-1	TRBV20-1	TGCAGTGCTAGTGCGGTGGGAGGGAATGAGCAGTTCTTC	CSASAVGGNEQFF
many	.	TRBJ1-6	TRBV7-8	TGTGCCAGCAGAGGGGAGGGCATCCCTGCACCCCTCCACTTT	CASRGEGIPAPLHF
once	.	TRBJ1-4	TRBV28	TGTGCCAGCAGTTTGGCAGGGGCTAATGAAAAACTGTTTTTT	CASSLAGANEKLFF
.	.	TRBJ2-5	TRBV6-5	TGTGCCAGCATAAGCAGGGGTGGTATGGGGACCCAGTACTTC	CASISRGGMGTQYF
.	TRBD1	TRBJ1-2	TRBV28	TGTGCCAGCTTTCGGGGACAGAGCTATGGCTACACCTTC	CASFRGQSYGYTF
.	TRBD2	TRBJ2-1	TRBV18	TGTGCCAGCTCACTTGGGACTAGCGGGAGTAATGAGCAGTTCTTC	CASSLGTSGSNEQFF
.	.	TRBJ1-1	TRBV7-9	TGTGCCAGCAGCTTTGGCTGGACTGAAGCTTTCTTT	CASSFGWTEAFF
.	TRBD1	TRBJ1-1	TRBV5-8	TGTGCCAGCAGCCCCACAGGGGGCAGATTGGGTATTGCTTTCTTT	CASSPTGGRLGIAFF
.	TRBD2	TRBJ2-5	TRBV6-2/TRBV6-3	TGTGCCAGCAGTTACTCGATCTCCAATGGACTAGCGGGAGCTGGTGAGACCCAGTACTTC	CASSYSISNGLAGAGETQYF
.	TRBD1	TRBJ1-6	TRBV7-9	TGTGCCAGCAGCACAGGGGCCTCGGCGCCCCTCCACTTT	CASSTGASAPLHF
.	.	TRBJ2-7	TRBV7-2	TGTGCCAGCAGCTTAGTTAACAGCTACGAGCAGTACTTC	CASSLVNSYEQYF
.	.	TRBJ2-5	TRBV7-9	TGTGCCAGCAGCTTAGATTTCCGGTACCAAGAGACCCAGTACTTC	CASSLDFRYQETQYF
.	.	TRBJ2-5	TRBV3-1/TRBV3-2	TGTGCCAGCAGCCAAGAGAGTGGGGCAGGGGGGGAGACCCAGTACTTC	CASSQESGAGGETQYF
.	TRBD2	TRBJ2-1	TRBV10-2	TGCGCCAGCAGTGAATTAGCGGGACGGGGTGAGCAGTTCTTC	CASSELAGRGEQFF
.	.	TRBJ1-5	TRBV6-2/TRBV6-3	TGTGCCAGCAGTTACGTAAGCCTTAATCAGCCCCAGCATTTT	CASSYVSLNQPQHF
.	.	TRBJ1-1	TRBV3-1/TRBV3-2	TGTGCCAGCAGCCGAGCACAGGGTCGGTTGAGCACTGAAGCTTTCTTT	CASSRAQGRLSTEAFF
.	.	TRBJ2-7	TRBV7-2	TGTGCCAGCAGCTTAGCGCCGGGCGAGCAGTACTTC	CASSLAPGEQYF
.	TRBD1	TRBJ1-2	TRBV7-6	TGTGCCAGCCGCGGACAGGATAACTATGGCTACACCTTC	CASRGQDNYGYTF
once	.	TRBJ2-1	TRBV3-1/TRBV3-2	TGTGCCAGCAGCCTACATGGTTGGGCGGGTGAGCAGTTCTTC	CASSLHGWAGEQFF
.	.	TRBJ1-3	TRBV4-1	TGCGCCAGCAGCCAACCAGGGACAGGAAACACCATATATTTT	CASSQPGTGNTIYF
.	TRBD2	TRBJ2-5	TRBV2	TGTGCCAGCAACGCGGGGGGCGGAGAGACCCAGTACTTC	CASNAGGGETQYF
.	TRBD1	TRBJ2-3	TRBV7-9	TGTGCCAGCAGCTTAGAGCTTGGACAGGGAACAGATACGCAGTATTTT	CASSLELGQGTDTQYF
.	TRBD1	TRBJ1-2	TRBV6-5	TGTGCCAGCATCCCGACAGGGACCTATGGCTACACCTTC	CASIPTGTYGYTF
.	.	TRBJ2-6	TRBV4-1	TGCGCCAGCAGCCAAGGGACAGCCCCATACTCTGGGGCCAACGTCCTGACTTTC	CASSQGTAPYSGANVLTF
once	.	TRBJ1-2	TRBV20-1	TGCAGTGCTAGAGATTTCTTAGGCTACACCTTC	CSARDFLGYTF
.	.	TRBJ1-1	TRBV6-2/TRBV6-3	TGTGCCAGCAGTTACGGCGGGGGCCGCACTGAAGCTTTCTTT	CASSYGGGRTEAFF
.	.	TRBJ1-3	TRBV6-6	TGTGCCAGCAGTCCTCCCAGCGGCCTGCTTATTAAGGACACCATATATTTT	CASSPPSGLLIKDTIYF
.	.	TRBJ2-1	TRBV5-1	TGCGCCAGCAGCTCCCTGCGGACTTCCTCCTACAATGAGCAGTTCTTC	CASSSLRTSSYNEQFF
few	.	TRBJ1-2	TRBV7-2	TGTGCCAGCAGCTCCTCTCGGGGGGCCATTGGCTACACCTTC	CASSSSRGAIGYTF
few	TRBD2	TRBJ2-5	TRBV4-1	TGCGCCAGCAGCCAAGTGGTCGGAAGCGGGGGGGCCCAAGAGACCCAGTACTTC	CASSQVVGSGGAQETQYF
once	.	TRBJ2-6	TRBV18	TGTGCCAGCTCGCTGACTACTACCGGGGCCAACGTCCTGACTTTC	CASSLTTTGANVLTF